The source of this TCR beta chain is a study of control samples from healthy donors and cancer patients. The germline gives CDR1 LNHDA, CDR2 SQIVND (reference sequence). The CDR3 length is 13 residues. V dropped 0 bases and J dropped 12; count of bases not matched to a gene: 5. Profiled with immunoSEQ multiplex PCR; TCRdb holds only in-frame clones, not every one. The repertoire holds over 100,000 clones, with around nine tenths as singletons. This TCR was sampled from a man aged 18 to 30 in good health. The chain has TRBV19 and TRBJ2-1; TRBD1 matches 7 bases. Sequences were obtained from blood. The CDR3 region is CASSIDWTGWQFF. Written as DNA, the CDR3 is TGTGCCAGTAGTATAGATTGGACAGGTTGGCAGTTCTTC.